This T cell receptor (beta chain) was found in a study of blood T cell repertoires in COVID-19. Study summary: Donors in the United States, Italy and Spain gave samples during acute or convalescent COVID-19.

Using immunoSEQ multiplex PCR, the repertoire was profiled, and TCRdb retains in-frame clones only, with some absent. The sample has fewer than 350,000 clones, around 89% seen once; the top ten hold 1.7%. Trimming at V came to 5 bases and at J to 2 bases, leaving 4 bases not matched to a gene. CDR1 and CDR2 (germline): MNHEY, SMNVEV (reference sequence). The CDR3 totals 15 residues. This receptor was obtained from a woman aged 18-35 years with acute COVID-19. The sequencing sample was made of PBMCs or T cells enriched from blood (not recorded which). The chain has TRBV27 and TRBJ1-5; 9 bases match TRBD1. CDR3 amino acids: CASSKGTGRNQPQHF. Here the CDR3 DNA reads TGTGCCAGCAGTAAAGGGACAGGGCGCAATCAGCCCCAGCATTTT.